The T cell receptor beta chain described here comes from a study of control samples from healthy donors and cancer patients. Some clones are missing from TCRdb's copy, which holds only in-frame ones; the method was immunoSEQ multiplex PCR. The sample includes 140,000 or so clones, roughly 94% of them seen just once. Trimming shortened V by 1 base and J by 0 bases, and 7 bases separated the two germline ends. This CDR3 is built from 15 residues. Germline V lookup: CDR1 LGHDT, CDR2 YNNKEL (reference sequence). The TCR originated in a man aged 55 to 69 with colorectal cancer. V is TRBV3-1 (or the pseudogene TRBV3-2) and J is TRBJ1-3; no clear D. Material: PBMCs. CDR3 in amino acids: CASSQVGSSGNTIYF. The CDR3 DNA sequence: TGTGCCAGCAGCCAAGTAGGAAGCTCTGGAAACACCATATATTTT.